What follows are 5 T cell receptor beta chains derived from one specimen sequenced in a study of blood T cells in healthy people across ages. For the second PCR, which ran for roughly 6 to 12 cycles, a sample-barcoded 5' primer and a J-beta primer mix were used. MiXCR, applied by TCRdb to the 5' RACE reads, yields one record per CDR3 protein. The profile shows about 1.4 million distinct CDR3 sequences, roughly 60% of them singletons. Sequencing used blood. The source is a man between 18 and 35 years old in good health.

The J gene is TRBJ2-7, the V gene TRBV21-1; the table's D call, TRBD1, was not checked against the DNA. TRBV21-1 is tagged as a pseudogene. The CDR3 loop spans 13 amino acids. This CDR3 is CASSKPPKGEQYF. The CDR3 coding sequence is TGTGCCAGCAGCAAACCCCCAAAAGGGGAGCAGTACTTC.

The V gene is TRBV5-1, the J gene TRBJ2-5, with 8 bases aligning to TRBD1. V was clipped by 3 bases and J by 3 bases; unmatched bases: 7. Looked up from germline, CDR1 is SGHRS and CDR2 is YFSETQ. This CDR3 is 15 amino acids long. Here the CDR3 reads CASSSTGGDEETQYF. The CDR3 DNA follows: TGCGCCAGCAGCTCAACAGGGGGTGATGAAGAGACCCAGTACTTC.

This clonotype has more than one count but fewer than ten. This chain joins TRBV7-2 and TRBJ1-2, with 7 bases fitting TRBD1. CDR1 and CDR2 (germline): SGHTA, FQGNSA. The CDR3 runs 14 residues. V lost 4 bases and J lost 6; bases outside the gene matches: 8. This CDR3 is CASSSTGAAHGYTF. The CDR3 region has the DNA TGTGCCAGCAGCTCTACAGGGGCGGCGCATGGCTACACCTTC.

This chain's CDR3 is CASSFLGSGNEQFF. CDR3 sequence (DNA): TGTGCCAGCAGTTTCCTGGGATCGGGCAATGAGCAGTTCTTC. The rearrangement joins TRBV27 to TRBJ2-1; the D is unclear. CDR3 size: 14 residues. V lost 3 bases, J lost 6 bases, and 12 bases lay in between. Germline V gene data show CDR1 as MNHEY and CDR2 as SMNVEV (reference sequence).

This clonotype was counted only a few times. The CDR3 sequence: CASSLGLAGLTDTQYF. The CDR3 nucleotides read TGTGCCAGCAGCTTGGGACTAGCGGGACTCACAGATACGCAGTATTTT. The rearrangement uses TRBV7-2 and TRBJ2-3; 13 bases align to TRBD2. Unmatched junction bases numbered 2, after V lost 3 bases and J lost 2 bases. Germline CDR1 SGHTA, CDR2 FQGNSA. This CDR3 has 16 residues.